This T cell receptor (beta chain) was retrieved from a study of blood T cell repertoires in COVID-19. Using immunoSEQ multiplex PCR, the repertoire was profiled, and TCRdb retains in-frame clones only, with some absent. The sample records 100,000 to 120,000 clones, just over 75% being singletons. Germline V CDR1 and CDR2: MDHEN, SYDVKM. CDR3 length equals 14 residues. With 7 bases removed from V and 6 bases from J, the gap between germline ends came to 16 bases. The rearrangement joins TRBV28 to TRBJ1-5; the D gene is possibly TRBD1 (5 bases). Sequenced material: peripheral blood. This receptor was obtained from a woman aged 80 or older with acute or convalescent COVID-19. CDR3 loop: CASTAGTRGQPQHF. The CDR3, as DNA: TGTGCCAGCACCGCCGGGACTAGGGGTCAGCCCCAGCATTTT.